A selection of T cell receptor beta chains follows, all from one sample in a study of blood T cell repertoires in COVID-19. TCRdb's table, derived via immunoSEQ multiplex PCR, lists solely in-frame clones and lacks some. The table has 250,000 or so clones, 80% to 90% seen once. Sequenced input: PBMCs or T cells enriched from blood (not recorded which). These receptors came from a woman between 40 and 55 years old who had been exposed to COVID-19. The CDR3 runs from the conserved cysteine through the conserved F or W. D genes are given only for firm matches. Some rows mark clone size as missing; the rest say once, few, many or name a class of expanded clone.

clone_size d_call j_call cdr3_length v_call cdr3_aa cdr3_nt
- - TRBJ2-7 16 TRBV7-2 CASSLGRGGQSYEQYF TGTGCCAGCAGCTTAGGTCGGGGCGGACAGTCCTACGAGCAGTACTTC
- TRBD1 TRBJ1-2 16 TRBV6-5 CASSYDRDRDDAGYTF TGTGCCAGCAGTTACGACAGGGACAGGGATGATGCTGGCTACACCTTC
few - TRBJ1-1 14 TRBV6-2/TRBV6-3 CASSYPRKGTEAFF TGTGCCAGCAGTTATCCCCGGAAGGGGACTGAAGCTTTCTTT
- - TRBJ1-2 14 TRBV4-3 CASSQVRTVTGYTF TGCGCCAGCAGCCAAGTGCGGACAGTTACGGGCTACACCTTC
- TRBD1 TRBJ1-2 16 TRBV3-1/TRBV3-2 CASSHPRGQGAGGYTF TGTGCCAGCAGCCACCCCAGGGGACAGGGGGCGGGTGGCTACACCTTC
- TRBD1 TRBJ1-1 18 TRBV5-1 CASSLAGQGMVSETEAFF TGTGCCAGCAGCTTGGCAGGACAGGGGATGGTGTCGGAGACTGAAGCTTTCTTT
- - TRBJ1-5 15 TRBV20-1 CSASEQGGLKQPQHF TGCAGTGCTAGTGAACAGGGCGGATTAAAACAGCCCCAGCATTTT
once - TRBJ1-4 17 TRBV7-7 CASSLFREGATNEKLFF TGTGCTAGCAGCTTATTTAGGGAGGGGGCAACTAATGAAAAACTGTTTTTT
- - TRBJ1-6 15 TRBV2 CASRRVEVGNSPLHF TGTGCCAGCAGGCGAGTCGAGGTTGGGAATTCACCCCTCCACTTT
- - TRBJ2-6 16 TRBV19 CASSIITGSGANVLTF TGTGCCAGTAGTATAATTACAGGGTCTGGGGCCAACGTCCTGACTTTC
- - TRBJ1-2 16 TRBV7-5 CVRTPLWGRANYGYTF TGTGTCAGAACCCCCCTCTGGGGGCGCGCAAACTATGGCTACACCTTC
- TRBD2 TRBJ2-2 14 TRBV9 CASSVLPSGGELFF TGTGCCAGCAGCGTACTGCCTAGCGGGGGGGAGCTGTTTTTT
- TRBD1 TRBJ2-1 12 TRBV29-1 CSGGTGGDEQFF TGCAGCGGCGGGACAGGGGGCGATGAGCAGTTCTTC
- - TRBJ1-2 13 TRBV12-3/TRBV12-4 CASSQGGQYGYTF TGTGCCAGCAGTCAAGGAGGGCAGTATGGCTACACCTTC
- - TRBJ2-1 17 TRBV21-1 CASSKCPQRSSYNEQFF TGTGCCAGCAGCAAATGCCCCCAGAGGAGCTCCTACAATGAGCAGTTCTTC
- TRBD1 TRBJ1-1 20 TRBV27 CASSPYFAWGQGTPISEAFF TGTGCCAGCAGTCCGTACTTTGCGTGGGGACAGGGTACCCCGATTTCTGAAGCTTTCTTT
- - TRBJ2-2 13 TRBV30 CAWDRSNTGELFF TGTGCCTGGGACAGGTCGAACACCGGGGAGCTGTTTTTT
- TRBD1 TRBJ1-2 15 TRBV18 CASSPTKTGTSGYTF TGTGCCAGCTCACCGACTAAGACAGGGACGAGTGGCTACACCTTC
- TRBD1 TRBJ1-2 16 TRBV30 CAWSFPGQGANYGYTF TGTGCCTGGAGTTTCCCAGGACAGGGAGCTAACTATGGCTACACCTTC
few - TRBJ1-2 14 TRBV19 CASSTPSVPKGYTF TGTGCCAGTAGTACCCCCTCAGTTCCGAAAGGCTACACCTTC
- - TRBJ1-2 16 TRBV19 CASSIGGEGVDYGYTF TGTGCCAGTAGTATAGGGGGGGAAGGAGTCGACTATGGCTACACCTTC
- TRBD1 TRBJ1-2 17 TRBV4-2 CASSPREEGALNYGYTF TGTGCCAGCAGCCCCCGCGAGGAGGGGGCCTTGAACTATGGCTACACCTTC
- - TRBJ2-3 16 TRBV15 CATSRDWGGTTDTQYF TGTGCCACCAGCAGAGATTGGGGCGGGACCACAGATACGCAGTATTTT
- TRBD1 TRBJ1-1 13 TRBV10-3 CAITTDRGTEAFF TGTGCCATCACTACTGACAGGGGGACTGAAGCTTTCTTT
- TRBD1 TRBJ1-6 16 TRBV28 CASSYTAGQAGSGLHF TGTGCCAGCAGTTATACCGCGGGACAGGCGGGCTCGGGGCTCCACTTT
- TRBD1 TRBJ1-1 15 TRBV9 CASSPQTGRITEAFF TGTGCCAGCAGCCCACAGACAGGGAGGATTACTGAAGCTTTCTTT
- TRBD1 TRBJ1-5 17 TRBV4-1 CASSQDRRQGASQPQHF TGCGCCAGCAGCCAAGATCGACGACAGGGGGCCAGTCAGCCCCAGCATTTT
- - TRBJ2-1 14 TRBV4-1 CASSHSTSYNEQFF TGCGCCAGCAGCCATTCAACTAGTTACAATGAGCAGTTCTTC
- - TRBJ1-5 15 TRBV11-3 CASSLGSGSNQPQHF TGTGCCAGCAGCTTAGGGTCAGGGAGCAATCAGCCCCAGCATTTT
- - TRBJ2-1 15 TRBV7-9 CASSLDSLGYNEQFF TGTGCCAGCAGCTTAGACTCCCTCGGTTACAATGAGCAGTTCTTC
- - TRBJ1-1 13 TRBV7-8 CASSLGGGTKAFF TGTGCCAGCAGCTTAGGAGGGGGAACTAAAGCTTTCTTT
- TRBD1 TRBJ1-6 14 TRBV2 CASRPDRGYSPLHF TGTGCCAGCAGACCGGACAGGGGCTATTCACCCCTCCACTTT
- TRBD2 TRBJ2-5 16 TRBV4-1 CASSQDPRTSGETQYF TGCGCCAGCAGCCAAGATCCAAGGACTAGCGGGGAGACCCAGTACTTC
- - TRBJ2-7 12 TRBV3-1/TRBV3-2 CASSQQGLEQYF TGTGCCAGCAGCCAGCAGGGTTTAGAGCAGTACTTC
- TRBD1 TRBJ1-4 15 TRBV5-4 CASSLSTGRLEKLFF TGTGCCAGCAGCCTCTCGACAGGGAGGTTAGAAAAACTGTTTTTT
- - TRBJ1-1 13 TRBV12-3/TRBV12-4 CASRGFNRDEAFF TGTGCCAGCAGGGGATTTAACAGGGATGAAGCTTTCTTT
- - TRBJ2-1 15 TRBV7-8 CASSSQPGGRSEQFF TGTGCCAGCAGCTCCCAGCCAGGGGGGCGTTCCGAGCAGTTCTTC
once TRBD1 TRBJ2-1 15 TRBV3-1/TRBV3-2 CASSPGTGEFNEQFF TGTGCCAGCAGTCCCGGGACAGGGGAGTTTAATGAGCAGTTCTTC
- - TRBJ1-2 15 TRBV19 CASSIGGRTNYGYTF TGTGCCAGTAGTATCGGAGGGCGGACTAACTATGGCTACACCTTC
- - TRBJ2-1 16 TRBV5-1 CASSLNFLSSYNEQFF TGCGCCAGCAGCTTGAACTTCTTGAGCTCCTACAATGAGCAGTTCTTC
- TRBD2 TRBJ2-2 16 TRBV7-7 CASSLSGTSVTGELFF TGTGCCAGCAGCTTATCCGGGACTAGCGTGACCGGGGAGCTGTTTTTT
- - TRBJ1-2 17 TRBV19 CASSIPGKTSLNYGYTF TGTGCCAGTAGTATCCCAGGGAAAACCTCCCTTAACTATGGCTACACCTTC
- TRBD2 TRBJ2-1 16 TRBV28 CASSLERESPSDEQFF TGTGCCAGCAGTTTGGAGCGGGAGTCACCCTCCGATGAGCAGTTCTTC